This TCR beta chain appears in the sequencing data of a study of blood T cell repertoires in COVID-19 (dated by TCRdb to 2020 to 2021). Background for the entire study: Collaborator samples came from the United States, Italy and Spain and covered acute and convalescent phases of COVID-19. The prospective study material was composed of cDNA or gDNA derived from T cells, B-cell-depleted T cells, or PBMCs. Subjects who had been exposed to COVID-19, were actively infected with it, or had recovered from it provided the deeply sampled blood TCRbeta repertoires that made up the dataset. The repertoires were released in a freely available public database meant as a resource for research on the immune response to SARS-CoV-2. The samples were drawn from two sources: the first 160 participants of the ongoing ImmuneRACE study, and 1,254 subjects contributed by 6 global collaborators. Sample metadata almost always included a de-identified subject ID, COVID-19 status, age in years and sex. Where HLA class I and class II types were available, the types were taken from metadata supplied by the sample provider, not from assay-based typing.

Whole blood was collected in K2EDTA tubes by collaborating institutions according to the institutions' own protocols. For TCRbeta analysis, collaborators shipped samples in one of three forms: frozen whole blood, isolated PBMCs, or DNA extracted from either of those sample types. As to this clone: The antigen this receptor binds is unknown. Base qualities are not at hand, and no much larger clone is one base apart.

Here is what the overall study found, with its caveats: The amount of clinical and demographic metadata varied by source and participant and was provided uncurated.

Including cysteine and phenylalanine, the CDR3 has 15 amino acids. The CDR3 DNA has 45 bases and is translated from base 1. CDR1 LNHDA and CDR2 SQIVND are derived from the germline V gene (reference sequence). Trimming takes 6 bases off V and 2 bases off J; junction bases not matched to a gene: 4. TCRbeta CDR3 regions were amplified from genomic DNA by means of the immunoSEQ Assay, a bias-controlled multiplex PCR. Turning to the authors' computational methods: Within the assay, amplification of reference gene primers was used to estimate how many nucleated cells each sample contained. Sequence reads were collapsed and filtered to measure the absolute abundance of every unique TCRbeta CDR3 rearrangement. Productive Simpson clonality was computed per sample as the square root of Simpson's diversity index over productive rearrangements. This is the immuneACCESS table as TCRdb keeps it, with only in-frame sequences that have V and J called. A part of the clones is gone; compared with another copy, unresolved V genes explain less than half, and the rest is unexplained. The V and J calls and clone size come from that table; D and trimming were worked out from the DNA. This sample has 150,000 to 200,000 clones in its table, and approximately 88% of those were observed once. The ten largest account for more than 7% of the sample.

Sequencing used peripheral blood. The sequence links TRBV19 to TRBJ2-3, and TRBD2 matches 11 of the central bases. The TCR comes from a woman at least 80 years old with active or convalescent COVID-19. CDR3 reads: CASRDSGGATDTQYF. Here is the DNA: TGTGCCAGTAGGGATAGCGGGGGGGCCACAGATACGCAGTATTTT.